Below, one T cell receptor beta chain is given with its context. CDR1 is MNHEY and CDR2 is SVGAGI in the germline V gene. V gave up 8 bases and J gave up 1 base, with 17 bases separating them. The CDR3 runs to 15 residues. This sample stems from a study of control samples from healthy donors and cancer patients. Libraries were prepared by immunoSEQ multiplex PCR; TCRdb keeps only in-frame clonotypes and omits some of them. The sample holds 350,000 to 450,000 clones, about 93% seen once. Sequences were obtained from PBMCs. The sequence was obtained from a middle-aged man with head and neck cancer. The V gene is TRBV6-5, the J gene TRBJ1-1, with D tentatively TRBD1 (6 bases). The CDR3 protein is CASAGSGGQNTEAFF. CDR3 coding DNA: TGTGCCAGCGCCGGGAGTGGGGGGCAGAACACTGAAGCTTTCTTT.